The rows below give T cell receptor beta chains drawn from one sample of a study of technical replicates of blood from a few donors. Clones were read by immunoSEQ multiplex PCR, and TCRdb kept only the in-frame ones, dropping some. The sample contains more than 65,000 clones, roughly 95% of which appear only once. The specimen was T cells isolated from PBMCs. Receptors originate from a human donor in good health. The CDR3 runs from the conserved cysteine through the conserved F or W. A D gene is named only where the DNA matches it firmly. Some rows have no size entry. The others give once, few or many, or a class for an expanded clone.

TRBD2,TRBV4-1,once,TRBJ2-7,CASSQSGASYEQYF,TGCGCCAGCAGCCAGAGCGGGGCCTCCTACGAGCAGTACTTC
TRBD2,TRBV9,-,TRBJ2-5,CASSDLAGAETQYF,TGTGCCAGCAGCGACTTAGCGGGAGCGGAGACCCAGTACTTC
TRBD1,TRBV7-9,-,TRBJ2-7,CASSSSGTGAGEQYF,TGTGCCAGCAGCTCATCCGGGACAGGGGCGGGTGAGCAGTACTTC
TRBD1,TRBV18,-,TRBJ2-3,CASSPLRDRESTDTQYF,TGTGCCAGCTCACCGCTCCGGGACAGGGAGAGCACAGATACGCAGTATTTT
-,TRBV5-1,-,TRBJ1-4,CASSDRVNEKLFF,TGCGCCAGCAGTGACAGAGTTAATGAAAAACTGTTTTTT
-,TRBV27,-,TRBJ1-2,CASSLEARSLGYTF,TGTGCCAGCAGTTTAGAGGCGCGCTCGCTCGGCTACACCTTC
TRBD1,TRBV11-2,once,TRBJ1-1,CASSRTGYTEAFF,TGTGCCAGCAGCCGGACAGGCTACACTGAAGCTTTCTTT
TRBD2,TRBV13,-,TRBJ2-2,CASSSILAGEWTGELFF,TGTGCCAGCAGCTCCATTCTAGCGGGAGAGTGGACCGGGGAGCTGTTTTTT
-,TRBV10-3,-,TRBJ2-7,CAISLRGWELEQYF,TGTGCCATCAGCCTCCGGGGTTGGGAGCTCGAGCAGTACTTC
TRBD2,TRBV7-9,-,TRBJ2-1,CASSLLAGGHEQFF,TGTGCCAGCAGCTTACTAGCGGGAGGTCATGAGCAGTTCTTC
TRBD2,TRBV29-1,-,TRBJ2-1,CSVGRGRGEQFF,TGCAGCGTTGGTCGCGGGAGGGGTGAGCAGTTCTTC
-,TRBV7-9,-,TRBJ2-7,CASSLGADYEQYF,TGTGCCAGCAGCTTAGGCGCGGACTACGAGCAGTACTTC
-,TRBV28,-,TRBJ1-4,CASIPGGETNEKLFF,TGTGCCAGCATCCCGGGAGGAGAAACTAATGAAAAACTGTTTTTT
-,TRBV11-3,-,TRBJ2-7,CASSLRNRPYEQYF,TGTGCCAGCAGCTTAAGGAACAGACCCTACGAGCAGTACTTC
-,TRBV5-6,few,TRBJ1-1,CASSLPGGATEAFF,TGTGCCAGCAGCTTGCCGGGGGGGGCCACTGAAGCTTTCTTT
TRBD1,TRBV27,once,TRBJ1-4,CASSPGTGSNEKLFF,TGTGCCAGCAGTCCCGGGACAGGATCTAATGAAAAACTGTTTTTT
TRBD1,TRBV30,few,TRBJ1-1,CAWGSDRGHTEAFF,TGTGCCTGGGGATCGGACAGGGGGCACACTGAAGCTTTCTTT
TRBD1,TRBV27,few,TRBJ2-7,CASSFSGTGMNEQYF,TGTGCCAGCAGTTTCTCCGGGACAGGGATGAACGAGCAGTACTTC
TRBD1,TRBV11-2,-,TRBJ1-1,CASSSGTGNSMGTEAFF,TGTGCCAGCAGCTCCGGGACAGGTAATAGTATGGGCACTGAAGCTTTCTTT
-,TRBV2,-,TRBJ1-3,CASSESGNTIYF,TGTGCCAGCAGTGAATCGGGAAACACCATATATTTT
TRBD2,TRBV5-6,once,TRBJ2-7,CASSRRLAGGHDYEQYF,TGTGCCAGCAGCCGGAGACTAGCGGGAGGGCACGATTACGAGCAGTACTTC
-,TRBV28,-,TRBJ1-1,CASSPGLMNTEAFF,TGTGCCAGCAGCCCAGGGCTTATGAACACTGAAGCTTTCTTT
-,TRBV20-1,-,TRBJ2-5,CSASYIETQYF,TGCAGTGCTAGCTATATAGAGACCCAGTACTTC
TRBD1,TRBV18,-,TRBJ1-1,CASSPSGQTNTEAFF,TGTGCCAGCTCACCATCGGGACAGACCAACACTGAAGCTTTCTTT
TRBD1,TRBV11-3,-,TRBJ2-2,CASSLRQGFRGGELFF,TGTGCCAGCAGCTTACGACAGGGCTTTAGGGGCGGGGAGCTGTTTTTT
TRBD1,TRBV7-9,-,TRBJ1-1,CASSLPQTGSNTEAFF,TGTGCCAGCAGCTTACCCCAGACAGGGTCGAACACTGAAGCTTTCTTT
-,TRBV27,-,TRBJ2-1,CASSPKTYNEQFF,TGTGCCAGCAGTCCTAAGACCTACAATGAGCAGTTCTTC
TRBD1,TRBV9,-,TRBJ1-3,CASSGGQRDSSSIGNTIYF,TGTGCCAGCAGCGGGGGACAACGGGACAGTTCCTCTATTGGAAACACCATATATTTT
TRBD1,TRBV28,-,TRBJ1-1,CASSWDRLEAFF,TGTGCCAGCAGTTGGGACAGACTTGAAGCTTTCTTT
-,TRBV13,-,TRBJ1-1,CASSPLAGRNTEAFF,TGTGCCAGCAGTCCCCTCGCGGGGAGGAACACTGAAGCTTTCTTT
TRBD1,TRBV19,-,TRBJ1-1,CASSETGGWTEAFF,TGTGCCAGTAGTGAGACAGGGGGTTGGACTGAAGCTTTCTTT
TRBD1,TRBV2,-,TRBJ1-2,CASSDRGRGGYTF,TGTGCCAGCAGTGACCGAGGCAGGGGGGGCTACACCTTC
TRBD1,TRBV6-5,-,TRBJ2-5,CASSRTGGLETQYF,TGTGCCAGCAGTCGGACAGGGGGCTTAGAGACCCAGTACTTC
-,TRBV11-2,-,TRBJ2-1,CASSASLGGSYNEQFF,TGTGCCAGCAGCGCATCTTTAGGGGGCTCCTACAATGAGCAGTTCTTC
TRBD2,TRBV19,once,TRBJ2-2,CASSVSGNWELFF,TGTGCCAGTAGTGTTAGCGGGAACTGGGAGCTGTTTTTT
-,TRBV19,-,TRBJ2-1,CASSIKEYNEQFF,TGTGCCAGTAGTATTAAGGAGTACAATGAGCAGTTCTTC
TRBD2,TRBV4-3,-,TRBJ2-3,CASSPFLAGGPDTQYF,TGCGCCAGCAGCCCATTTTTAGCGGGAGGGCCAGATACGCAGTATTTT
TRBD2,TRBV9,-,TRBJ2-7,CASSPRTGLAGGLSYEQYF,TGTGCCAGCAGCCCCAGGACGGGACTAGCGGGAGGCCTCTCCTACGAGCAGTACTTC